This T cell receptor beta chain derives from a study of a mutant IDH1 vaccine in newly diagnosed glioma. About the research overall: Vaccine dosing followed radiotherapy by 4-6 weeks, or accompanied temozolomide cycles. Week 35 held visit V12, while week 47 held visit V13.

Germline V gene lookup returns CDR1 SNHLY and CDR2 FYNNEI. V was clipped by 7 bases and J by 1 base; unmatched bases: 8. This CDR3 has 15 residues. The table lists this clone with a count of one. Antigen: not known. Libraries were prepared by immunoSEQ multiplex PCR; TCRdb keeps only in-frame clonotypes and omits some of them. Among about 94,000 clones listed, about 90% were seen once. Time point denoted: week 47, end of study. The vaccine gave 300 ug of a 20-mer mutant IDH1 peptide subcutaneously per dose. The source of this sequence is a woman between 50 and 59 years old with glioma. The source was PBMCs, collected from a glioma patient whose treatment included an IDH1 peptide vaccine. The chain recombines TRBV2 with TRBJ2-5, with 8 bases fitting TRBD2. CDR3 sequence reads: CASTILAGGQETQYF. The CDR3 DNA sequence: TGTGCCAGCACCATCCTAGCGGGTGGCCAAGAGACCCAGTACTTC. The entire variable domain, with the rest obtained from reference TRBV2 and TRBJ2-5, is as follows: EPEVTQTPSHQVTQMGQEVILRCVPISNHLYFYWYRQILGQKVEFLVSFYNNEISEKSEIFDDQFSVERPDGSNFTLKIRSTKLEDSAMYFCASTILAGGQETQYFGPGTRLLVL.